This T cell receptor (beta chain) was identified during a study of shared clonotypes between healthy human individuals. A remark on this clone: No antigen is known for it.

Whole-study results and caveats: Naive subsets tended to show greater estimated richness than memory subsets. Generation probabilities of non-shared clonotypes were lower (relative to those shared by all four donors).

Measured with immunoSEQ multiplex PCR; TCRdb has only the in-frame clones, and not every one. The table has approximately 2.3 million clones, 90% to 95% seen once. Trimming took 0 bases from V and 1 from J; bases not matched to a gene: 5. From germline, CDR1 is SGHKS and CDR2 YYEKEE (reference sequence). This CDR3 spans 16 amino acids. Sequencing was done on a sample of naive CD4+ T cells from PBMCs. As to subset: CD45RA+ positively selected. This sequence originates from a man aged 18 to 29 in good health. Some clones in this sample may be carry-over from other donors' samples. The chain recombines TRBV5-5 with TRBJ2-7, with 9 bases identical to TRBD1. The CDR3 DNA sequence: TGTGCCAGCAGCTTGGGACTAGGACAGGGGTCCTACGAGCAGTACTTC. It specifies CASSLGLGQGSYEQYF.